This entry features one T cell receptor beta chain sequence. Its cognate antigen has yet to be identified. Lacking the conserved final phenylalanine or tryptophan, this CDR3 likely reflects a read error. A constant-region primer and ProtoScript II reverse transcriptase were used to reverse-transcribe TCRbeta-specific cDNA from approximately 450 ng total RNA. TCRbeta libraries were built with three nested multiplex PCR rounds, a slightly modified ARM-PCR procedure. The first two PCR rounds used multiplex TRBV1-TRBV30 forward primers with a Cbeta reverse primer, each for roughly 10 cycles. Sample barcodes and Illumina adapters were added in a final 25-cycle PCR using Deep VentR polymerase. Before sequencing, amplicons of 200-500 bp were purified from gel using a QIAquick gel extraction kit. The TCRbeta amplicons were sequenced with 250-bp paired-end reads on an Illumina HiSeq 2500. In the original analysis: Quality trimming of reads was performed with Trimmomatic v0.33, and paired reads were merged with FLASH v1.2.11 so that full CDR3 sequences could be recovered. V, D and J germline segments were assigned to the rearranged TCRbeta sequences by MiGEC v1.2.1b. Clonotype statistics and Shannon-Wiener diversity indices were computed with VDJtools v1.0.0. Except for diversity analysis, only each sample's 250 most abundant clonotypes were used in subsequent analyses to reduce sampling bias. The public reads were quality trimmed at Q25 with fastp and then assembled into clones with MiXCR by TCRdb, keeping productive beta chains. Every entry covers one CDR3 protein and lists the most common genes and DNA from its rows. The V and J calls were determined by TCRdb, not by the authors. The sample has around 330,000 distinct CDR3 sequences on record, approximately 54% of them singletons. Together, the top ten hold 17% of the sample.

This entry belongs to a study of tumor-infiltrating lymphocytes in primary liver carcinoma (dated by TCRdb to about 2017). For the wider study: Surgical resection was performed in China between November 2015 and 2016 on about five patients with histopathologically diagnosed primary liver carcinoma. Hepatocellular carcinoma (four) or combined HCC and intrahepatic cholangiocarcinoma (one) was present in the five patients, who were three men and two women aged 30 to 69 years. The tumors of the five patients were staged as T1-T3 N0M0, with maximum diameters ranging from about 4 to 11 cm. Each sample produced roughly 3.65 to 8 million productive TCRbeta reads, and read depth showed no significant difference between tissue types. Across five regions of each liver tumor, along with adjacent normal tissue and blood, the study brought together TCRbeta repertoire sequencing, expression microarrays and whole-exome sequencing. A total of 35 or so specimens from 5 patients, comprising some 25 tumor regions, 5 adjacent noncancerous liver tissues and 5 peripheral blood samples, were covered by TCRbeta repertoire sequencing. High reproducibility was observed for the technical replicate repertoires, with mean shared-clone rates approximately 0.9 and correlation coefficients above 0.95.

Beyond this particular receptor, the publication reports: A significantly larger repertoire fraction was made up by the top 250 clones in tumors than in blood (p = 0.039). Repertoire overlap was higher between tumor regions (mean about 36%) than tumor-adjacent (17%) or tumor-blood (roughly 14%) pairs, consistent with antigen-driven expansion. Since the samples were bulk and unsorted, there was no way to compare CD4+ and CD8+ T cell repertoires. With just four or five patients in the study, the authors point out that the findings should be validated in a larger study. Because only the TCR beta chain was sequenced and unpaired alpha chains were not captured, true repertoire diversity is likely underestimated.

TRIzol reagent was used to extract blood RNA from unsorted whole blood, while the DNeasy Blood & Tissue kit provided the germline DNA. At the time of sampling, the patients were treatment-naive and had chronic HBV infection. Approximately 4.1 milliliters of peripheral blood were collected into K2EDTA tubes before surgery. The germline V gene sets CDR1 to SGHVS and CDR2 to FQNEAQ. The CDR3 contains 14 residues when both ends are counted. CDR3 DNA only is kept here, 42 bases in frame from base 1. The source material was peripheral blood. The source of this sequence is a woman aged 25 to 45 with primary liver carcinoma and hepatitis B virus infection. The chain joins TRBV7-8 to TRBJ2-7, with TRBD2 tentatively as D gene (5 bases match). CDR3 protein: CASCLPSFRGEQYS. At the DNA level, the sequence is TGTGCCAGCTGCTTACCCTCCTTCCGAGGGGAGCAGTACTCC.